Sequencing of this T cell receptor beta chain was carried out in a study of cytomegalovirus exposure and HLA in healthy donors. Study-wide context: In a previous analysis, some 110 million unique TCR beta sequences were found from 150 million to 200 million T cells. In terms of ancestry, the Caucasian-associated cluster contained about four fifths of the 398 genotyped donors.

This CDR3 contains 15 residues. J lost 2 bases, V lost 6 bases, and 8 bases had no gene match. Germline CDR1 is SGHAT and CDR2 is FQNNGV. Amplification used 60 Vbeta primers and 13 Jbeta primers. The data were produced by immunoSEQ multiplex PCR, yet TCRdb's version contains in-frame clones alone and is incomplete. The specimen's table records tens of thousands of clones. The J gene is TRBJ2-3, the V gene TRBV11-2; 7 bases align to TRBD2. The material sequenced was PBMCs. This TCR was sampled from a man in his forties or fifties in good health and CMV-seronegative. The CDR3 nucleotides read TGTGCCAGCAGTCTAGGGACTACCACCACAGATACGCAGTATTTT. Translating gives CASSLGTTTTDTQYF. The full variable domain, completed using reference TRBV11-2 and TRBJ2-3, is EAGVAQSPRYKIIEKRQSVAFWCNPISGHATLYWYQQILGQGPKLLIQFQNNGVVDDSQLPKDRFSAERLKGVDSTLKIQPAKLEDSAVYLCASSLGTTTTDTQYFGPGTRLTVL.